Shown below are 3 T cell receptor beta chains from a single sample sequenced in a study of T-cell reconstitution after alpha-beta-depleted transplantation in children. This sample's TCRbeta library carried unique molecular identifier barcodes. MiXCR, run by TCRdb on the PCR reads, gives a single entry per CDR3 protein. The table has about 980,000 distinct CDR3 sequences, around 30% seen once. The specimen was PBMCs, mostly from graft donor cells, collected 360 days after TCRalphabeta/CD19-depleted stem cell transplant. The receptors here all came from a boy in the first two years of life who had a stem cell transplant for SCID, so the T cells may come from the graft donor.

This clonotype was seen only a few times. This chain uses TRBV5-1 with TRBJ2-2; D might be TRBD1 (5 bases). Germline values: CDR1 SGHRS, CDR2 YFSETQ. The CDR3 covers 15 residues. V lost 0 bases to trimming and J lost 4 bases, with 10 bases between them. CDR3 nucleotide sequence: TGCGCCAGCAGCTTGGGTAGGGGTCCCACCGGGGAGCTGTTTTTT. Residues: CASSLGRGPTGELFF.

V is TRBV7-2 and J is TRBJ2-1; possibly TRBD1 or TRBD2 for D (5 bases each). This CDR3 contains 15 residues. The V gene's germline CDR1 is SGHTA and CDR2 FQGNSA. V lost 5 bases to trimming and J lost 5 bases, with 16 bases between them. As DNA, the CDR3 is TGTGCCAGCAGCCCCTTTGAGGGGCCCCACAATGAGCAGTTCTTC. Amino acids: CASSPFEGPHNEQFF.

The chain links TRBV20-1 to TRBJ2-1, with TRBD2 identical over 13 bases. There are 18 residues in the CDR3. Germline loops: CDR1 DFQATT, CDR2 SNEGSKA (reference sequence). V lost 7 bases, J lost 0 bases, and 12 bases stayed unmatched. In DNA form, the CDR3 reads TGCAGTGTCCGAGGGACTAGCGGGGCGTTTCTCTCCTACAATGAGCAGTTCTTC. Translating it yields CSVRGTSGAFLSYNEQFF.